This T cell receptor (beta chain) was sequenced during a study of cytomegalovirus exposure and HLA in healthy donors (dated by TCRdb to the late 2010s). Background on the whole study: An earlier analysis of approximately 640 of the donors reported 250 to 350 Gb of sequence data and approximately 110 million unique TCR beta sequences from about 200 million T cells. Approximately 310 gigabases of sequencing data and around 85 million unique TCR sequences made up an early release that covered several hundred HLA-typed donors. Of the roughly 400 genotyped donors, over 65% fell in the genetic ancestry cluster associated with self-reported Caucasian donors. The aim of the study was to test whether cataloging public T cell receptors could identify signatures of past pathogen exposure. The study used immunosequencing to profile the T cell repertoires of several hundred subjects and linked those repertoires to cytomegalovirus serostatus. Besides the first cohort of roughly 660 subjects, a separate validation cohort made up of 120 different subjects was used. To predict cytomegalovirus infection status, the study brought together high-throughput TCR immunosequencing, statistical association of individual TCRs with disease status, and machine learning. A later analysis re-examined previously published TCR beta repertoires from about 700 donors and added high-resolution HLA genotyping to investigate patterns of TCR occurrence. Rather than drawing on any new phenotypic data, the later analysis identified candidate immune exposures from TCR beta sequences and the way those sequences occurred across donors. An earlier analysis of some 600 of the donors applied high-throughput TCR beta sequencing to assess whether each TCR beta V gene segment acted as functional or pseudogenic. Donor age, sex, ethnicity and CMV serostatus were compiled together with the repertoire data. Genome-wide SNP genotypes for about 65% of the 666 donors were used in a later genetic analysis, which treated that subset as a discovery cohort. Every discovery cohort repertoire had been produced on one sequencing platform. HLA typing covered class I and class II loci at four-digit resolution. Typing coverage varied by locus: about 629-630 donors for A, B, C, DRB1 and DQB1; some 520 for DQA1; approximately 570 for DPA1; approximately 450 for DPB1. Because of strong linkage in the cohort, roughly five DR-DQ haplotypes were treated as single units for association and clustering. On average, over 200,000 unique TCR beta nucleotide sequences were sequenced per donor among some 420 genotyped donors of the cohort, with 15% to 20% of those sequences being non-productive. Study-level results and caveats: In a later analysis, TCR association rates were found to vary across HLA loci, with the most associated TCRs seen for DRB1 alleles and the fewest for HLA-C alleles. In an earlier analysis of more than 450 of the donors, most TCR beta V segments were observed in productive rearrangements about 87% or about 30% of the time, broadly matching IMGT annotations. A cluster of highly shared sequence variants was judged likely to be a technical artifact of the sequencing pipeline. A few of the identified cytomegalovirus-associated TCR beta chains were confirmed in vitro to be specific for cytomegalovirus antigens. In both the original and validation cohorts, the classifier was reported to diagnose cytomegalovirus status with high specificity and sensitivity. In this cohort, only TCR beta chains were sequenced, and detectable features were limited by the absence of alpha or paired-chain data. The study gave a list of about 160 TCR beta chains associated with cytomegalovirus. According to a later analysis, most CMV-associated TCR beta chains appeared to be HLA-restricted, and the HLA associations seemed to be driven largely by CMV exposure. Compared with equally common non-associated chains, HLA-associated TCR beta chains in a later analysis were more clonally expanded and had lower generation probabilities. Sequencing depth was assumed to be roughly uniform across donors in the presence/absence analyses, though that assumption may not hold. When HLA alleles, especially DR and DQ, strongly co-occurred, attributing TCR associations to individual alleles was difficult. A further reported finding was that TCR beta sequences accurately predicted the HLA-A and HLA-B alleles for most subjects in the first cohort. While some public TCRs were present in many individuals, most TCR sequences turned up only very rarely across donors. Some IMGT-functional V segments, including TRBV6-2 and TRBV6-3, could not be told apart with the 87-base-pair reads, so those segments were excluded. Correlated functional status among segregating V segments might be attributable to linkage disequilibrium, but an unknown experimental factor could not be ruled out. In a later genetic analysis, a missense DCLRE1C variant was associated with V-gene and J-gene trimming of TCR beta chains, and the association was replicated in an independent cohort. It was suggested by the authors that the approach could potentially be generalized to other disease states and immunological phenotypes. In a later analysis, several top co-occurrence clusters were reported to appear linked to parvovirus B19, influenza, CMV and Epstein-Barr virus. HLA typing was unavailable for some donors at each locus, so association tests used only the typed subset. A later analysis associated 16,951 TCR beta sequences with specific HLA alleles at a false discovery rate of 0.05. In a later genetic analysis, fewer N-insertions in productive TCRs were reported among donors in an Asian-associated ancestry cluster than the approximately 710-donor mean. The only immune exposure information available for the cohort was CMV serostatus. Fewer than 20 rarely observed V segments, including chromosome 9 orphons, were excluded from the earlier analysis of about 610 of the donors because counts were too low.

Trimmed from V: 3 bases; trimmed from J: 4 bases; junction bases lacking a gene match: 6. Reading from cysteine to phenylalanine, the CDR3 counts 16 amino acids. The only DNA kept is the CDR3, 48 bases in frame from the first base. Looking up the germline V gene yields CDR1 MGHRA and CDR2 YSYEKL. In its sample, this clone was seen once. It lacks a known antigen. No clone much larger than this one lies a single base away; base qualities are absent. The protocol used for the library was the immunoSEQ multiplex PCR assay. For the multiplex PCR, a mixture combining 60 forward primers for TCR Vbeta segments and 13 reverse primers for TCR Jbeta segments was used. Amplification of the CDR3 region of rearranged TCR beta genes was performed with a multiplex PCR assay on genomic DNA. Amplified TCR beta libraries were sequenced as 87-base-pair reads on the Illumina HiSeq System. As for the authors' bioinformatics: In a later analysis, 70 million to 95 million unique TCR beta chains were counted across the roughly 670 repertoires, and around 10 million of these chains were shared by at least two donors. Raw reads were error-corrected and collapsed into unique sequences by a nearest-neighbor algorithm in which closely related sequences were merged to remove PCR and sequencing errors. To assign V, D and J gene segments, CDR3 sequences were aligned to IMGT reference sequences. Each retained sequence needed at least a six-nucleotide match to both a V gene segment and a J gene segment. A rearrangement counted as productive if the CDR3 had no stop codons and remained in frame with V and J, and every other rearrangement counted as non-productive. CDR3 was defined according to IMGT convention as the region running from the second conserved V-encoded cysteine to the conserved J-encoded phenylalanine. Sequences without an unambiguous match to a single V gene segment were excluded from the earlier analysis of a few hundred of the donors. An earlier analysis of almost 600 of the donors classified V segments as functional when productive rearrangements were above 56.7% and as segregating when the standard deviation between donors was above 5%. A statistical classification framework was developed to diagnose cytomegalovirus status using the catalog of TCR beta chain sequences. In a later analysis, TCR nucleotide sequences were compared against IMGT/GENE-DB human TR gene sequences so that V and J genes could be assigned. The TCRdist pipeline was used in a later analysis to assign CDR3 sequences and most-parsimonious VDJ recombination scenarios. A later analysis defined each TCR beta chain by its CDR3 amino acid sequence plus V-gene family, and excluded reads lacking a unique V-gene family. A later analysis removed over 500 highly shared, low-generation-probability nucleotide sequences to deal with suspected cross-contamination and a sequencing artifact. In a later analysis, a clonal expansion index for each public chain was calculated from normalized within-repertoire ranks of inferred template counts. A later analysis computed generation probabilities with a VDJ recombination model fitted to out-of-frame rearrangements, and checked the results against IGoR. Hypergeometric tests were used in a later analysis to score TCR-TCR, TCR-HLA and TCR-CMV co-occurrence, with a repertoire-size bias correction applied to the TCR pairs. A later analysis estimated false discovery rates by permuting HLA or CMV assignments 20 times. A later analysis grouped co-occurring TCRs with DBSCAN, adding TCRdist sequence similarity when clustering within HLA-allele-positive subsets. Co-occurrence clustering excluded repertoires with fewer than 30,000 or more than 120,000 public chains, plus five with anomalous nucleotide sharing. Not all clones reach the TCRdb copy of this immuneACCESS table, which keeps in-frame sequences only. Checked studies attribute under half of the gap to unresolved V genes and leave the rest unexplained. The D gene and trimming were derived from the DNA, and the V and J assignments and clone size from that table. The sample table holds approximately 170,000 clones, of which around three quarters were seen once. The ten largest clones add up to approximately 2.1% of the sample.

The cohort consisted of 650 to 700 healthy bone marrow donors. All cohort members were sampled while nominally healthy, although unrecorded immune exposures were likely present. The donor was CMV seronegative and belonged to the group of 352 seronegative cohort members. Every donor gave a peripheral blood sample, and the peripheral blood mononuclear cells from that sample were used for TCR beta sequencing. The Qiagen DNeasy Blood Extraction Kit was used to extract genomic DNA from the blood cell samples. The sequenced sample was PBMCs. In this chain, TRBV4-1 is recombined with TRBJ2-1, with 10 middle bases fitting TRBD2. The receptor comes from a woman between 45 and 60 years old in good health and CMV-seronegative. The DNA sequence is given as TGCGCCAGCAGCCACCTTGGACTAGCGGCATACAATGAGCAGTTCTTC. This translates into CASSHLGLAAYNEQFF.